This TCR beta chain was profiled in a study of blood T cell repertoires in COVID-19. Points on this clone: At one boundary the junction diverges from the germline segment, which might be a read error.

The assay was immunoSEQ multiplex PCR, and TCRdb's table has in-frame clones only and misses some. The table has approximately 250,000 clones, approximately 86% seen once. CDR1 and CDR2 from the germline V gene are SGHDT and YYEEEE. This CDR3 has 14 residues. The TCR originated in a man aged 35-49 years with active or convalescent COVID-19. The chain joins TRBV5-6 to TRBJ2-7; 9 bases are shared with TRBD1. The sample was peripheral blood. The CDR3 bases are TGTGCCAGCAGCTCCGGGACAGGGTCCTCCGAGCAGTACTTC. Amino acids: CASSSGTGSSEQYF.